This passage covers 18 T cell receptor beta chains from one sample sequenced in a study of cytomegalovirus exposure and HLA in healthy donors. Primers for the PCR totalled 60 Vbeta and 13 Jbeta. Only in-frame clones appear in the TCRdb table, and some are missing; sequencing was by immunoSEQ multiplex PCR. Among some 150,000 clones, over 65% were seen once, and the ten largest hold about 2.1%. Specimen: PBMCs. These TCRs come from a man aged 25 to 40 in good health and CMV-seronegative.

Only a few counts were recorded for this clone. The chain joins TRBV7-9 to TRBJ2-7; D not certain. Trimming pared 3 bases from V and 5 bases from J, leaving 8 bases between. Germline assignment: CDR1 SEHNR and CDR2 FQNEAQ (reference sequence). The length of the CDR3 is 12 residues. This CDR3 is CASSLEQDEQYF. The CDR3 bases are TGTGCCAGCAGCTTGGAGCAAGACGAGCAGTACTTC.

The chain has TRBV10-3 and TRBJ1-5; 7 positions match TRBD1. From germline, CDR1 is ENHRY and CDR2 SYGVKD. Germline trimming cut 4 bases from V and 1 base from J; bases unmatched to any gene: 4. The CDR3 has 15 amino acids. CDR3 amino acids: CAISGQGGSNQPQHF. CDR3 coding DNA: TGTGCCATCAGTGGACAGGGAGGAAGCAATCAGCCCCAGCATTTT.

The chain is built from TRBV5-5 and TRBJ2-3; TRBD2 matches at 8 bases. The CDR3 is made up of 16 amino acids. Germline loops: CDR1 SGHKS, CDR2 YYEKEE (reference sequence). The V and J ends lost 4 bases and 2 bases, in that order; junction bases with no gene match: 9. CDR3 amino acids: CASSVRGGPATDTQYF. CDR3 DNA sequence: TGTGCCAGCAGCGTACGGGGGGGCCCCGCCACAGATACGCAGTATTTT.

The chain joins TRBV9 to TRBJ1-2; D is perhaps TRBD1 (5 bases). This CDR3 region has 13 residues. Germline loops: CDR1 SGDLS, CDR2 YYNGEE. V dropped 3 bases and J dropped 6 bases, with 12 bases sitting between them. CDR3 loop: CASSAGRRDGYTF. The CDR3 coding sequence is TGTGCCAGCAGCGCAGGGAGGAGGGATGGCTACACCTTC.

This clone was seen a handful of times. The chain employs TRBV23-1 and TRBJ2-1; the match to TRBD1 covers 7 bases. TRBV23-1 belongs to the ORF category, with a function that is uncertain. This CDR3 is built from 18 residues. V gave up 0 bases and J gave up 1 base; unmatched junction bases: 9. CDR3: CASSQSYRGHRSYNEQFF. CDR3 nucleotides: TGCGCCAGCAGTCAATCCTACAGGGGCCACCGGTCCTACAATGAGCAGTTCTTC.

V gene TRBV7-2 combines with J gene TRBJ2-1; 8 bases line up with TRBD2. The CDR3 extends over 15 amino acids. With V trimmed by 3 bases and J by 10 bases, 11 bases remained unmatched. Germline CDR1 reads SGHTA; CDR2 reads FQGNSA. The CDR3 region has the DNA TGTGCCAGCAGCTTGGTCGGTAATTTAGCGGGGGAGCAGTTCTTC. Its translation is CASSLVGNLAGEQFF.

This chain connects TRBV28 to TRBJ1-5; 9 nucleotides line up with TRBD1. J gave up 1 base and V 6 bases, and 7 bases lay outside the gene matches. Per germline, CDR1 MDHEN and CDR2 SYDVKM. This CDR3 has 16 residues. CDR3 coding DNA: TGTGCCAGCAGAACCTGGGACAGGGACAGCAATCAGCCCCAGCATTTT. This sequence encodes CASRTWDRDSNQPQHF.

V gene TRBV10-3 combines with J gene TRBJ2-7; D is possibly TRBD2 (5 bases). The CDR3 runs 15 residues. Trimming pared 4 bases from V and 2 bases from J, leaving 15 bases between. CDR1 is ENHRY and CDR2 is SYGVKD in the germline V gene. CDR3 sequence: CAISGMRDPTYEQYF. The CDR3 DNA is TGTGCCATCAGTGGTATGAGGGATCCTACCTACGAGCAGTACTTC.

This chain connects TRBV5-4 to TRBJ2-7; 8 nucleotides line up with TRBD2. Germline V gene sequence: CDR1 SGHNT, CDR2 YYREEE (reference sequence). Trimming removed 3 bases from V and 3 bases from J; junction bases left unmatched: 5. The CDR3 runs to 14 residues. CDR3: CASSSPGLVYEQYF. The CDR3 bases are TGTGCCAGCAGCTCGCCGGGACTAGTCTACGAGCAGTACTTC.

The chain recombines TRBV5-1 with TRBJ2-2; 8 bases map to TRBD1. Losses at the gene ends were 4 bases for V and 0 bases for J; bases not matched to a gene: 5. CDR1 and CDR2 (germline): SGHRS, YFSETQ. CDR3 size: 16 residues. This CDR3 reads CASSLGTGANTGELFF. The CDR3 DNA reads as TGCGCCAGCAGCCTGGGGACAGGAGCGAACACCGGGGAGCTGTTTTTT.

The chain joins TRBV19 to TRBJ1-1, with a possible D match to TRBD1 (6 bases). V was cut by 6 bases and J by 7 bases, with 12 bases left in between. The CDR3 consists of 12 residues. Germline V lookup: CDR1 LNHDA, CDR2 SQIVND (reference sequence). CDR3 protein: CASSLGGGEAFF. The DNA for the CDR3 is TGTGCCAGTAGCCTAGGGGGGGGTGAAGCTTTCTTT.

V is TRBV27 and J is TRBJ2-7; no firm D call. CDR1 MNHEY and CDR2 SMNVEV come from the germline V gene (reference sequence). V gave up 1 base and J gave up 0 bases, with 7 bases separating them. CDR3 size: 14 residues. This CDR3 reads CASSLLYSSYEQYF. CDR3 DNA sequence: TGTGCCAGCAGTTTATTATATAGCTCCTACGAGCAGTACTTC.

CDR3 loop: CASSSEEGEAFF. The DNA of the CDR3 is TGTGCCAGCAGCTCTGAGGAGGGCGAAGCTTTCTTT. The rearrangement uses TRBV5-6 and TRBJ1-1; the D is unclear. Germline V CDR1 and CDR2: SGHDT, YYEEEE. There are 12 residues in the CDR3. V was clipped by 3 bases and J by 8 bases, with 11 bases between them. Combining the CDR3 with reference TRBV5-6 and TRBJ1-1 gives the whole variable domain DAGVTQSPTHLIKTRGQQVTLRCSPKSGHDTVSWYQQALGQGPQFIFQYYEEEERQRGNFPDRFSGHQFPNYSSELNVNALLLGDSALYLCASSSEEGEAFFGQGTRLTVV.

CDR3 nucleotides: TGTGCCAGCAGCTCAGGGGCCGGGGAGCTGTTTTTT. Translation: CASSSGAGELFF. The gene calls are TRBV7-3 and TRBJ2-2, with a possible D match to TRBD1 (6 bases). The CDR3 sequence is 12 residues long. Trimming removed 4 bases at V and 6 bases at J, with 6 bases between. Germline V gives CDR1 SGHTA, CDR2 FQGTGA.

The chain recombines TRBV28 with TRBJ2-1, with D unresolved. V was trimmed by 8 bases and J by 0 bases, leaving 11 bases between them. CDR1 and CDR2 (germline): MDHEN, SYDVKM. This CDR3 has 14 amino acids. CDR3 sequence reads: CASRGTSSYNEQFF. Written as DNA, the CDR3 is TGTGCCAGCCGAGGTACAAGCTCCTACAATGAGCAGTTCTTC. The full variable domain, rest sourced from reference TRBV28 and TRBJ2-1, is DVKVTQSSRYLVKRTGEKVFLECVQDMDHENMFWYRQDPGLGLRLIYFSYDVKMKEKGDIPEGYSVSREKKERFSLILESASTNQTSMYLCASRGTSSYNEQFFGPGTRLTVL.

The genes are TRBV2 and TRBJ2-3; 14 bases are shared with TRBD2. This CDR3 spans 15 amino acids. CDR1 and CDR2 (germline): SNHLY, FYNNEI. V shed 6 bases and J 4 bases; nucleotides not matched to a gene: 3. CDR3 nucleotide sequence: TGTGCCAGCAGGCTGACTAGCGGGGGGGCAGATACGCAGTATTTT. Its protein is CASRLTSGGADTQYF.

The chain combines TRBV7-6 with TRBJ1-5, with 12 positions matching TRBD1. The V gene's germline CDR1 is SGHVS and CDR2 FNYEAQ. The V and J ends lost 5 bases and 3 bases, in that order; junction bases with no gene match: 2. The CDR3 has 15 amino acids. CDR3: CASSPGQGANQPQHF. The DNA of the CDR3 is TGTGCCAGCAGCCCGGGACAGGGGGCCAATCAGCCCCAGCATTTT.

This chain joins TRBV29-1 and TRBJ1-2, with no clear D. Trimming took 2 bases from V and 6 from J, leaving 7 bases between them. The CDR3 is made up of 11 amino acids. Germline values: CDR1 SQVTM, CDR2 ANQGSEA. This CDR3 reads CSVEPEHGYTF. CDR3 nucleotides: TGCAGCGTTGAACCGGAGCATGGCTACACCTTC.